A single T cell receptor beta chain is shown here with its context. Its antigen specificity is not known. Per sample, roughly 250 ng of peripheral blood genomic DNA, approximately 37,500 genome equivalents, was used for TRB amplification. This sample is drawn from a study of T cell clusters in autoimmune cytopenias (dated 2019 in TCRdb). In terms of the full investigation: TRB sequencing reached a median depth of 51,575 reads per sample and yielded a median of about 2,500 distinct TRB clonotypes per sample. The study was designed to test whether a disease-specific immune repertoire signature usable as a blood-based biomarker is carried by autoimmune cytopenia patients. Peripheral blood TRB and IGH repertoires were sequenced in autoimmune cytopenia patients at active disease and during treatment follow-up, alongside healthy, CLL and autoimmune hepatitis controls.

Results and caveats for the whole study, not just this receptor: Compared with active autoimmune hepatitis patients, healthy donors had almost three times as many exclusive TRB clusters, a finding consistent with an autoimmunity-wide signature. The GLIPH analysis suggested a lack of physiological T cell clusters in primary autoimmune cytopenia patients, since around 50 clusters were exclusive to healthy donors whereas some 18 were exclusive to patients. Shifts in the TRB repertoire, including less even repertoires in secondary cytopenia and CLL, were mostly a reflection of lymphoma bias and not of autoimmunity. The cluster-lack signature was not observed for secondary cytopenia versus CLL, as the signature was apparently masked by the dominant lymphoma-associated repertoire. The T cell clusters were defined only in silico, and the functional role of the clusters still needed to be validated experimentally.

TRB rearrangements were amplified by multiplex PCR using a touch-down protocol with TRB-A and TRB-B primer pools mixed in one tube. Illumina adapters and sample indices were added to the amplicons through two consecutive PCR reactions using Phusion HS II polymerase. Amplicons were gel-purified with the NucleoSpin Gel and PCR Clean-up kit, then quantified by Qubit and quality-checked on an Agilent 2100 Bioanalyzer. Libraries were sequenced on an Illumina MiSeq using 600-cycle, single-indexed, paired-end runs. Per the authors' processing: Alignment and assembly of TRB reads were performed with MiXCR version 2.1.12 and the default MiXCR reference library. A clone was defined by each unique CDR3 nucleotide sequence, and the analysis included only productive sequences supported by at least two reads. Repertoire diversity was assessed with alpha-parameterized diversity profiles (alpha 0 to 5), including the Shannon (alpha 1) and Simpson (alpha 2) indices, which were computed with an R script. The tcR package was used to compute combinatorial TRB VJ usage, and cohorts were compared on this usage by principal component analysis with ade4. TCRbeta CDR3s were clustered with GLIPH on cohort pairs matched by age and read depth, and cluster frequencies were compared by Wilcoxon test. Reads reprocessed by TCRdb are summarized as one entry per CDR3 protein sequence, and DNA is absent. In this record, the V and J calls reflect TCRdb's handling and not the investigators' own analysis. This sample's records show under 9,500 distinct CDR3 sequences. The ten largest clones add up to 4.5% to 6% of the sample.

Including the terminal cysteine and phenylalanine, the CDR3 comprises 19 residues. The coding DNA is unavailable. Looking up the germline V gene (reference sequence) yields CDR1 MNHNY and CDR2 SVGAGI. The rearranged segments are TRBV6-6 and TRBJ2-2; checking the TCRdb D call of TRBD2 is not possible without DNA. The receptor comes from a human donor with an autoimmune cytopenia or autoimmune hepatitis (not recorded which). Material for sequencing was peripheral blood. CDR3 protein: CASSYRGSGLFRSPGELFF.